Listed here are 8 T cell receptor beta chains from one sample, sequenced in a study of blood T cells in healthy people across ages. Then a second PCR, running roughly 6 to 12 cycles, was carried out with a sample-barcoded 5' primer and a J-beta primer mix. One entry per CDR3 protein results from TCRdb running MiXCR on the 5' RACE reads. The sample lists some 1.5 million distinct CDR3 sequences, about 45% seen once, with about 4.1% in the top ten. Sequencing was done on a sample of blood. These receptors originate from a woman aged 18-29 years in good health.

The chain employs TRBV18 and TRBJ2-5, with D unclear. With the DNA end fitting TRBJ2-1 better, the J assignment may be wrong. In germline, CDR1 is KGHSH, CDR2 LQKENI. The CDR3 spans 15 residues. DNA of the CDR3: TGTGCCAGCTCACGAATGCCCTACGACCAAGAGACCCAGTTCTTC. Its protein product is CASSRMPYDQETQFF.

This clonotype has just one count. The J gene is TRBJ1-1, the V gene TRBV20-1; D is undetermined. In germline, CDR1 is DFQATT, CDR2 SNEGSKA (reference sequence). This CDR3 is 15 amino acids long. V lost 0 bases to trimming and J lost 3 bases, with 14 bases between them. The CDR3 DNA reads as TGCAGTGCTAGAGAGATCCTTGGCGGGTACACTGAAGCTTTCTTT. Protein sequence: CSAREILGGYTEAFF.

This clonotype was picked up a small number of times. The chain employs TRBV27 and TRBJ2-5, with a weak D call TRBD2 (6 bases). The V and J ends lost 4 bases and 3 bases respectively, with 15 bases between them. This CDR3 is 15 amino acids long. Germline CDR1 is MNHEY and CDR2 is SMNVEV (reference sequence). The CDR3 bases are TGTGCCAGCAGTTGGCCGGAGGGACTGAAAGAGACCCAGTACTTC. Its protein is CASSWPEGLKETQYF.

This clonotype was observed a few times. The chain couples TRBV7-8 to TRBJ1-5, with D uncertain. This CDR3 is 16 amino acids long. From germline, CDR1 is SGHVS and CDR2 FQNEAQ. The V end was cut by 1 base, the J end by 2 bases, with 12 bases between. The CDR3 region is CASSLVIRAGNQPQHF. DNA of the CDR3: TGTGCCAGCAGCTTAGTTATAAGGGCGGGCAATCAGCCCCAGCATTTT. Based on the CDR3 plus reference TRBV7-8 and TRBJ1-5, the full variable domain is GAGVSQSPRYKVAKRGQDVALRCDPISGHVSLFWYQQALGQGPEFLTYFQNEAQLDKSGLPSDRFFAERPEGSVSTLKIQRTQQEDSAVYLCASSLVIRAGNQPQHFGDGTRLSIL.

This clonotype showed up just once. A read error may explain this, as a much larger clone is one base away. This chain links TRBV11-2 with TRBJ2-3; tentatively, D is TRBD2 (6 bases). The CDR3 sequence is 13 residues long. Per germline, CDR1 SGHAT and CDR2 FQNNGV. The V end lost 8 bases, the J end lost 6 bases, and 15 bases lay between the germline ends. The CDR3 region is CASGLSREDTQYF. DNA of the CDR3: TGTGCCAGCGGCCTTTCCCGGGAGGATACGCAGTATTTT.

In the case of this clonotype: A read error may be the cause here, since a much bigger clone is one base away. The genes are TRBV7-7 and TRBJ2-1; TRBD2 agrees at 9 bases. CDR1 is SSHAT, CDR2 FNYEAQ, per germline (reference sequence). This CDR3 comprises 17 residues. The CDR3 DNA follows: TGTGCTAGCAGCCCGTACCTAGCGGGGAGGCTCCACAATGAGCAGTTCTTC. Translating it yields CASSPYLAGRLHNEQFF.

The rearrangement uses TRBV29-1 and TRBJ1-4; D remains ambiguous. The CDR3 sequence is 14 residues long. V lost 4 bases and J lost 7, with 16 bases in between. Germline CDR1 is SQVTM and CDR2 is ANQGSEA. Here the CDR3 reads CSVAGRVGTEKLFF. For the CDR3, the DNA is TGCAGCGTTGCGGGAAGGGTAGGAACTGAAAAACTGTTTTTT. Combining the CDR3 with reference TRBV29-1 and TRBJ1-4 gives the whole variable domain SAVISQKPSRDICQRGTSLTIQCQVDSQVTMMFWYRQQPGQSLTLIATANQGSEATYESGFVIDKFPISRPNLTFSTLTVSNMSPEDSSIYLCSVAGRVGTEKLFFGSGTQLSVL.

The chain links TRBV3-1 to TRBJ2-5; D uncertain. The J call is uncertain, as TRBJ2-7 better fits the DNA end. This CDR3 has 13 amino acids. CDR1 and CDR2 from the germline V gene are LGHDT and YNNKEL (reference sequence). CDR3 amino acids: CASSRTASNEQYF. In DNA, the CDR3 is TGTGCCAGCAGCCGGACGGCCAGCAACGAGCAGTACTTC.